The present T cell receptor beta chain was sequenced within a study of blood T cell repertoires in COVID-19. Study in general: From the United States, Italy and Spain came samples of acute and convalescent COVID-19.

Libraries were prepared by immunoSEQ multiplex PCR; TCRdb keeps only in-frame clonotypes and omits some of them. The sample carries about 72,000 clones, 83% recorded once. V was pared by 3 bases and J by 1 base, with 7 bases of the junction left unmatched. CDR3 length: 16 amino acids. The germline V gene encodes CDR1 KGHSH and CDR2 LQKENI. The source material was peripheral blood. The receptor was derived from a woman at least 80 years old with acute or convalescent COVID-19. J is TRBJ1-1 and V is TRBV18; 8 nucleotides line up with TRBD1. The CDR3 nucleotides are TGTGCCAGCTCACCGAGTCCCGGGACAGGGAACACTGAAGCTTTCTTT. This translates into CASSPSPGTGNTEAFF.